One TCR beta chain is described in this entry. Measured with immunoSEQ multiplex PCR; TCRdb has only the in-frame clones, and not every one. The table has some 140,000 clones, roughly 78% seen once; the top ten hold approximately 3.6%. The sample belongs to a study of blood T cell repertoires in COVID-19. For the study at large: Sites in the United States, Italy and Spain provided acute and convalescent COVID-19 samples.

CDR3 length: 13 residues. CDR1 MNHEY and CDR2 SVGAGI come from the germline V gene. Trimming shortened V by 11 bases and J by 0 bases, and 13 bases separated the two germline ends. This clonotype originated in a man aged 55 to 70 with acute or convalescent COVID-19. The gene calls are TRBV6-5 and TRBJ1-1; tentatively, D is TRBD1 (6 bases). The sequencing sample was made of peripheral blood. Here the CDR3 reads CAVLGHLNTEAFF. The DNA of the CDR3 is TGTGCCGTTTTGGGACATCTGAACACTGAAGCTTTCTTT.